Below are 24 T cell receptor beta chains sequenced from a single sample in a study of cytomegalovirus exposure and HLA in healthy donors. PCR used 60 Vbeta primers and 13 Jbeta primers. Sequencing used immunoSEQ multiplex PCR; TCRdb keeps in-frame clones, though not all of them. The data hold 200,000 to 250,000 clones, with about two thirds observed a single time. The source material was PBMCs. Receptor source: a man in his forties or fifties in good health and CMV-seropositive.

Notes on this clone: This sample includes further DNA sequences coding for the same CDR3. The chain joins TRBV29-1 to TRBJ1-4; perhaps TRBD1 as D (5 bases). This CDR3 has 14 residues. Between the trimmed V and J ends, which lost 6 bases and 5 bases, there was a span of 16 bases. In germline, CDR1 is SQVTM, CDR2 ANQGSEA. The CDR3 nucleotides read TGCAGCGTAGCCAAGACAGAAGCCAATGAAAAACTGTTTTTT. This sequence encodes CSVAKTEANEKLFF.

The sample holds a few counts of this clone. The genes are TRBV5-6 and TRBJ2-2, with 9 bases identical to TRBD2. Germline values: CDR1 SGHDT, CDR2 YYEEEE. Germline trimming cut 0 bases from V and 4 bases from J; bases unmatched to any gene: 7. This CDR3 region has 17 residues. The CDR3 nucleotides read TGTGCCAGCAGCTTGGACGTGGCGGGGGGGGTCACCGGGGAGCTGTTTTTT. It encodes CASSLDVAGGVTGELFF.

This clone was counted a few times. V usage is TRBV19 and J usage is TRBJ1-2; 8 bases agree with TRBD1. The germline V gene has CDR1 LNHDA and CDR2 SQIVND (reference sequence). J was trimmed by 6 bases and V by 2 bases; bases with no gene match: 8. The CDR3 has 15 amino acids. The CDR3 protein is CASSIPGQGRNGYTF. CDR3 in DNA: TGTGCCAGTAGTATACCCGGACAGGGACGGAATGGCTACACCTTC.

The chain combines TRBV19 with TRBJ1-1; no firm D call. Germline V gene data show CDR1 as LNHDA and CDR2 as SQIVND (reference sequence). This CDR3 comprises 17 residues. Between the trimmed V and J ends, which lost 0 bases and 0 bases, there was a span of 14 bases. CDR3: CASSIDPGRPMNTEAFF. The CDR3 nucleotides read TGTGCCAGTAGTATAGATCCGGGGAGGCCCATGAACACTGAAGCTTTCTTT.

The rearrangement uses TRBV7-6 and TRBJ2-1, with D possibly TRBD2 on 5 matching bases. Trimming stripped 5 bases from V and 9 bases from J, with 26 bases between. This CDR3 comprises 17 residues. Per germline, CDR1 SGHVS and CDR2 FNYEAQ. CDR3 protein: CASSPEGPLTPVGEQFF. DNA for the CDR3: TGTGCCAGCAGCCCCGAGGGTCCGTTGACACCGGTAGGTGAGCAGTTCTTC.

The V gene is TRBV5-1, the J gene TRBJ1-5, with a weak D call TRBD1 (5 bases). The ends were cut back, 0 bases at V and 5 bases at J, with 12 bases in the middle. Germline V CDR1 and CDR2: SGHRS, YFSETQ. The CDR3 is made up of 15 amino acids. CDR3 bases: TGCGCCAGCAGCTTGGATGTGGGGCCGGATCAGCCCCAGCATTTT. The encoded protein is CASSLDVGPDQPQHF.

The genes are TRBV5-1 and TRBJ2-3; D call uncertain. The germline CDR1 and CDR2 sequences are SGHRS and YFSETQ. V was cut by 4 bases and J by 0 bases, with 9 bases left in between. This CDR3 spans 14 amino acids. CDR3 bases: TGCGCCAGCAGCCCGGCCGGGAGCACAGATACGCAGTATTTT. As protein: CASSPAGSTDTQYF.

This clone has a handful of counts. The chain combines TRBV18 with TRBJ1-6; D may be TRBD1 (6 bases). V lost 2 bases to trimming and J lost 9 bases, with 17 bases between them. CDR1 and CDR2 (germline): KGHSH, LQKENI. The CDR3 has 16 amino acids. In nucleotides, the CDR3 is TGTGCCAGCTCACCAGACCCGGGCAGGGGTGGTTCACCCCTCCACTTT. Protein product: CASSPDPGRGGSPLHF.

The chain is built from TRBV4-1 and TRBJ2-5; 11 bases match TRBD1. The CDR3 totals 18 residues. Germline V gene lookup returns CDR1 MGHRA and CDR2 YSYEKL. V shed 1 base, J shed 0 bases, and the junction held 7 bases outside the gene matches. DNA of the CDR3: TGCGCCAGCAGCCAAGTGGGACAGGGGGTCCCGTACCAAGAGACCCAGTACTTC. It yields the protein CASSQVGQGVPYQETQYF.

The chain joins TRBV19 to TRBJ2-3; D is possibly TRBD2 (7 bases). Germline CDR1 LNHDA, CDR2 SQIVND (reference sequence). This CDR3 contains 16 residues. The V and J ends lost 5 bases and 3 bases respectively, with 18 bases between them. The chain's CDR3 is CASSVSTGRGTDTQYF. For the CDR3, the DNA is TGTGCCAGTAGTGTAAGCACAGGGAGGGGTACAGATACGCAGTATTTT.

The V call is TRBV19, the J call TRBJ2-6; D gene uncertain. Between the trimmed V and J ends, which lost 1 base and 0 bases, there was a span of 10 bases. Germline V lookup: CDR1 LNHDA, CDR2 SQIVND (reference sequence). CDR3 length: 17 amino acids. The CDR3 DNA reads TGTGCCAGTAGTATAGGAGGCGGCAGCTCTGGGGCCAACGTCCTGACTTTC. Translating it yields CASSIGGGSSGANVLTF.

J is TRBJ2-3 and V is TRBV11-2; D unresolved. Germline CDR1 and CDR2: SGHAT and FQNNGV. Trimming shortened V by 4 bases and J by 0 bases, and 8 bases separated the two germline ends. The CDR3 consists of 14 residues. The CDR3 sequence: CASSSQRSTDTQYF. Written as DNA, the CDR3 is TGTGCCAGCAGCTCCCAGAGGAGCACAGATACGCAGTATTTT. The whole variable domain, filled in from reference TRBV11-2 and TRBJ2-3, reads EAGVAQSPRYKIIEKRQSVAFWCNPISGHATLYWYQQILGQGPKLLIQFQNNGVVDDSQLPKDRFSAERLKGVDSTLKIQPAKLEDSAVYLCASSSQRSTDTQYFGPGTRLTVL.

Here the CDR3 reads CASSISRGGTEAFF. CDR3 nucleotide sequence: TGTGCCAGTAGTATAAGCCGGGGGGGCACTGAAGCTTTCTTT. V usage is TRBV19 and J usage is TRBJ1-1, with D perhaps TRBD1 (5 bases). This CDR3 contains 14 residues. Germline lookup yields CDR1 LNHDA and CDR2 SQIVND (reference sequence). The V end lost 2 bases, the J end lost 4 bases, and 11 bases lay between the germline ends.

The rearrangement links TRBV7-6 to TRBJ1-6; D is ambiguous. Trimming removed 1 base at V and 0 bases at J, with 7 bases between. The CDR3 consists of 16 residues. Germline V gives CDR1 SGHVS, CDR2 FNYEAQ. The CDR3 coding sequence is TGTGCCAGCAGCTTAGATCCGAGCTCCTATAATTCACCCCTCCACTTT. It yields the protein CASSLDPSSYNSPLHF.

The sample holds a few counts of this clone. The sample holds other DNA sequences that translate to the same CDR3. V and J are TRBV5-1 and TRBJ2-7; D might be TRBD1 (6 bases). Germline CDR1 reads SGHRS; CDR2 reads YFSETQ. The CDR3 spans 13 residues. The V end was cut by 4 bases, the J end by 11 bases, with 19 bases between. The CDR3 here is CASSIGTSESEYF. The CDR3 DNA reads TGCGCCAGCAGCATCGGGACATCAGAAAGCGAGTACTTC. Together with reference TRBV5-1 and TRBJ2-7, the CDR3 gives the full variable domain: KAGVTQTPRYLIKTRGQQVTLSCSPISGHRSVSWYQQTPGQGLQFLFEYFSETQRNKGNFPGRFSGRQFSNSRSEMNVSTLELGDSALYLCASSIGTSESEYFGPGTRLTVT.

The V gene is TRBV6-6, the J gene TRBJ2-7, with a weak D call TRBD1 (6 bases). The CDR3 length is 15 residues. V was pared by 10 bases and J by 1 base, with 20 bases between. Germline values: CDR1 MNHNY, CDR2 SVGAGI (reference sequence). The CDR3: CATKHSTGTSYEQYF. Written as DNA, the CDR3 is TGTGCCACCAAACACTCTACAGGGACGTCCTACGAGCAGTACTTC.

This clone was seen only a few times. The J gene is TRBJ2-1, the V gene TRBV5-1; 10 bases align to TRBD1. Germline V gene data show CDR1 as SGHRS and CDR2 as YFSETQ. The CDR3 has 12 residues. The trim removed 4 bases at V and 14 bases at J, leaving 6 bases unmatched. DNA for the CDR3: TGCGCCAGCAGCCCATCTGGGACAGGGGAGTTCTTC. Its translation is CASSPSGTGEFF.

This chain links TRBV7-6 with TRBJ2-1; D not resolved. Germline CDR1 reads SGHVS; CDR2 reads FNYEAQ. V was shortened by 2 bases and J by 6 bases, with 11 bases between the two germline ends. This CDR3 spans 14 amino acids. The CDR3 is CASSLIYQVNEQFF. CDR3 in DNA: TGTGCCAGCAGCTTAATATACCAGGTCAATGAGCAGTTCTTC.

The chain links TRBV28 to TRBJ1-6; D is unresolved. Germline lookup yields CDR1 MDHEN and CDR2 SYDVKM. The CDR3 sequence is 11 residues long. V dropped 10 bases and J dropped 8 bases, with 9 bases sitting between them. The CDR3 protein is CATRRDSPLHF. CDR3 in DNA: TGTGCCACCAGACGGGATTCACCCCTCCACTTT.

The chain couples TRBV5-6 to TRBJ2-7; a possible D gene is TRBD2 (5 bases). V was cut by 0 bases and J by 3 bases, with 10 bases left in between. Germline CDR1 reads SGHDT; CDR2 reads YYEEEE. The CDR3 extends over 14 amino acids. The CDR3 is CASSLVSGVYEQYF. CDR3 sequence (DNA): TGTGCCAGCAGCTTGGTATCCGGGGTCTACGAGCAGTACTTC.

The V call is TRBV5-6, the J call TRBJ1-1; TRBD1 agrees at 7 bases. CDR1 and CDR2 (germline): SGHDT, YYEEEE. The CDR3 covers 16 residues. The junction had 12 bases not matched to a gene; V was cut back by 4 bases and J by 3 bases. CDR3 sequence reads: CASSPETGSGYTEAFF. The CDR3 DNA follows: TGTGCCAGCAGCCCTGAGACAGGGTCTGGATACACTGAAGCTTTCTTT.

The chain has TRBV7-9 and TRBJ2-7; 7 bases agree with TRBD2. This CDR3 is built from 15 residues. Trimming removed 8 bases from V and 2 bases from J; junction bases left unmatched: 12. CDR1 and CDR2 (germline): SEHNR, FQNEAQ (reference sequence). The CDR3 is CASHDGRTTTYEQYF. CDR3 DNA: TGTGCCAGCCACGACGGGAGGACCACAACCTACGAGCAGTACTTC.

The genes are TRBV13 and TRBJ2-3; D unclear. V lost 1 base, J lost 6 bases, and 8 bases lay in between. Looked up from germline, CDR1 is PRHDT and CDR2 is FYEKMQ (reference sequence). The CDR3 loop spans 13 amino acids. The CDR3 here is CASSLAHQDTQYF. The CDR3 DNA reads TGTGCCAGCAGCTTAGCCCATCAGGATACGCAGTATTTT.

The CDR3 DNA follows: TGTGCCAGCAGCCGCGGGGGAACAGATACGCAGTATTTT. Translated: CASSRGGTDTQYF. The gene calls are TRBV9 and TRBJ2-3; 7 positions agree with TRBD2. Germline V gene lookup returns CDR1 SGDLS and CDR2 YYNGEE. V gave up 4 bases and J gave up 3 bases; unmatched junction bases: 2. CDR3 length equals 13 residues.